These 32 T cell receptor beta chains originate from one sample sequenced in a study of blood T cell repertoires in COVID-19. TCRdb keeps only in-frame clones here, not all; method: immunoSEQ multiplex PCR. The sample yields just under 350,000 clones, 85% to 90% seen once. What was sequenced was peripheral blood. The receptor source for this set is a woman between 50 and 59 years old with COVID-19, enrolled during active disease.

J is TRBJ2-2 and V is TRBV19; 9 bases agree with TRBD2. CDR3 length: 17 amino acids. Per the germline V gene, CDR1 is LNHDA and CDR2 is SQIVND (reference sequence). Trimming took 6 bases from V and 4 from J; bases not matched to a gene: 12. In DNA form, the CDR3 reads TGTGCCAGTAGGGTCGTTAGCGGGAGTTGGCCCACCGGGGAGCTGTTTTTT. Amino acids: CASRVVSGSWPTGELFF.

The genes are TRBV28 and TRBJ2-6, with D unclear. The CDR3 is 14 amino acids. V dropped 7 bases and J dropped 1 base, with 8 bases sitting between them. Germline V CDR1 and CDR2: MDHEN, SYDVKM. DNA for the CDR3: TGTGCCAGCACCGACTTATCTGGGGCCAACGTCCTGACTTTC. Translation gives CASTDLSGANVLTF.

The chain is built from TRBV6-5 and TRBJ2-1; unclear D gene. The CDR3 spans 14 residues. CDR1 and CDR2 from the germline V gene are MNHEY and SVGAGI. The V end was cut by 5 bases, the J end by 10 bases, with 18 bases between. CDR3 nucleotides: TGTGCCAGCAGTCACCCAACAGACGATCGCGAGCAGTTCTTC. Its protein product is CASSHPTDDREQFF.

The V call is TRBV23-1, the J call TRBJ2-3; weak D call: TRBD1 (5 bases). TRBV23-1 counts as an open reading frame of uncertain function. Trimming stripped 0 bases from V and 2 bases from J, with 9 bases between. The CDR3 spans 15 residues. CDR3 region: CASSQSKDTTDTQYF. The CDR3, as DNA: TGCGCCAGCAGTCAATCGAAGGACACCACAGATACGCAGTATTTT.

This clone was seen only once. This chain joins TRBV27 and TRBJ1-2; 7 nucleotides line up with TRBD1. Germline CDR1 and CDR2: MNHEY and SMNVEV (reference sequence). J lost 0 bases, V lost 5 bases, and 12 bases had no gene match. This CDR3 spans 17 amino acids. The CDR3 DNA is TGTGCCAGCAGTCAAACCTTCGGACAGGCGGCTAACTATGGCTACACCTTC. Its protein product is CASSQTFGQAANYGYTF.

This chain links TRBV9 with TRBJ1-1; possibly TRBD1 for D (6 bases). The germline V and J ends were trimmed by 4 bases and 1 base, with 14 bases remaining between them. Looked up from germline, CDR1 is SGDLS and CDR2 is YYNGEE. The length of the CDR3 is 15 residues. The CDR3: CASSLAGAGNTEAFF. The CDR3 bases are TGTGCCAGCAGCCTAGCAGGGGCTGGGAACACTGAAGCTTTCTTT.

The chain carries TRBV15 and TRBJ1-2; D unclear. Looked up from germline, CDR1 is LNHNV and CDR2 is YYDKDF (reference sequence). The CDR3 consists of 13 residues. Trimming removed 1 base at V and 4 bases at J, with 7 bases between. The CDR3 DNA follows: TGTGCCACCAGCAGAGCTGGGAGCTATGGCTACACCTTC. It is translated as CATSRAGSYGYTF.

J is TRBJ2-4 and V is TRBV2; tentative D call: TRBD2 (6 bases). V was cut by 7 bases and J by 8 bases, with 18 bases left in between. CDR3 length equals 14 residues. Per germline, CDR1 SNHLY and CDR2 FYNNEI. The CDR3 DNA is TGTGCCAGCAACGAAAGGAGGGTCAAGGACATTCAGTACTTC. Translated, it gives CASNERRVKDIQYF.

The J gene is TRBJ2-1, the V gene TRBV18, with D tentatively TRBD1 (6 bases). This CDR3 has 15 amino acids. Germline CDR1 reads KGHSH; CDR2 reads LQKENI. The V gene lost 3 bases and the J gene lost 8 bases, with 17 bases spanning the gap. The CDR3 DNA reads TGTGCCAGCTCACCGAACCAGGGCAGGGGTGATGAGCAGTTCTTC. This sequence encodes CASSPNQGRGDEQFF.

The chain combines TRBV5-4 with TRBJ2-2, with TRBD1 matching over 8 bases. V lost 2 bases and J lost 1; bases outside the gene matches: 1. The length of the CDR3 is 15 residues. CDR1 and CDR2 (germline): SGHNT, YYREEE (reference sequence). CDR3 loop: CASSLGQGNTGELFF. The DNA for the CDR3 is TGTGCCAGCAGCTTAGGACAGGGGAACACCGGGGAGCTGTTTTTT.

This clone occurred a few times. V and J are TRBV11-2 and TRBJ2-7; TRBD1 might be the D (6 bases). Germline lookup yields CDR1 SGHAT and CDR2 FQNNGV. The CDR3 length is 16 residues. Trimming removed 1 base at V and 8 bases at J, with 21 bases between. The CDR3 here is CASSLVVIGTGLKQYF. The CDR3 DNA follows: TGTGCCAGCAGCTTAGTGGTAATTGGAACAGGGTTAAAGCAGTACTTC.

V gene TRBV6-2 or TRBV6-3 combines with J gene TRBJ1-2; a weak D match, TRBD1 (5 bases). V gave up 2 bases and J gave up 8 bases, with 15 bases separating them. The germline V gene encodes CDR1 MNHEY and CDR2 SVGEGT. CDR3 size: 14 residues. Here the CDR3 reads CASSYGGADWGYTF. CDR3 nucleotide sequence: TGTGCCAGCAGTTACGGCGGGGCCGATTGGGGCTACACCTTC.

The genes are TRBV19 and TRBJ2-1; 16 nucleotides match TRBD2. The CDR3 has 16 amino acids. The ends lost 10 bases at V and 7 bases at J; junction bases unmatched: 10. CDR1 and CDR2 from the germline V gene are LNHDA and SQIVND (reference sequence). CDR3 sequence: CATSPGLAGGPNEQFF. DNA of the CDR3: TGTGCCACCTCACCGGGACTAGCGGGAGGGCCTAATGAGCAGTTCTTC.

This clone was seen only a few times. The gene calls are TRBV11-3 and TRBJ1-2; 12 nucleotides match TRBD1. J lost 1 base, V lost 5 bases, and 8 bases had no gene match. The CDR3 runs to 17 residues. Per the germline V gene, CDR1 is SGHNT and CDR2 is YENEEA. CDR3 nucleotide sequence: TGTGCCAGCAGCCGACGGGACAGGGGGCCTGGTAACTATGGCTACACCTTC. Translating it yields CASSRRDRGPGNYGYTF.

The J gene is TRBJ1-2, the V gene TRBV5-1; possibly TRBD1 for D (6 bases). Per germline, CDR1 SGHRS and CDR2 YFSETQ. The V and J ends lost 0 bases and 6 bases respectively, with 12 bases between them. The CDR3 runs 14 residues. Written as DNA, the CDR3 is TGCGCCAGCAGCTTGGCAGGGGAAGGGCATGGCTACACCTTC. Its translation is CASSLAGEGHGYTF.

The chain combines TRBV5-6 with TRBJ1-6, with TRBD1 identical over 10 bases. Germline lookup yields CDR1 SGHDT and CDR2 YYEEEE. CDR3 length equals 16 residues. Losses at the gene ends were 4 bases for V and 7 bases for J; bases not matched to a gene: 8. The CDR3 DNA is TGTGCCAGCAGCCCGGACAGGGGGAGAGGGAATTCACCCCTCCACTTT. Translated: CASSPDRGRGNSPLHF. Looking up the rest from reference TRBV5-6 and TRBJ1-6 gives the full variable domain: DAGVTQSPTHLIKTRGQQVTLRCSPKSGHDTVSWYQQALGQGPQFIFQYYEEEERQRGNFPDRFSGHQFPNYSSELNVNALLLGDSALYLCASSPDRGRGNSPLHFGNGTRLTVT.

The J gene is TRBJ1-2, the V gene TRBV18; 9 bases line up with TRBD1. The ends lost 3 bases at V and 1 base at J; junction bases unmatched: 6. Per the germline V gene, CDR1 is KGHSH and CDR2 is LQKENI. The CDR3 length is 16 residues. The CDR3 loop is CASSPVAGQGNYGYTF. The CDR3 DNA reads TGTGCCAGCTCACCGGTAGCGGGACAGGGTAACTATGGCTACACCTTC.

The chain carries TRBV27 and TRBJ2-7; TRBD1 agrees at 9 bases. Germline loops: CDR1 MNHEY, CDR2 SMNVEV (reference sequence). The CDR3 is 17 amino acids. After removal of 10 bases from V and 1 base from J, the junction contained 17 bases not matched to a gene. CDR3 bases: TGTGCCATAAGAGGCCACCCGACAGGGGGAGGATCCTACGAGCAGTACTTC. Protein: CAIRGHPTGGGSYEQYF.

The chain is built from TRBV4-3 and TRBJ2-1; D remains unclear. The germline gives CDR1 LGHNA, CDR2 YSLEER. V dropped 1 base and J dropped 5 bases, with 9 bases sitting between them. The CDR3 sequence is 14 residues long. For the CDR3, the DNA is TGCGCCAGCAGCCAAGCCCCGAGGCACAATGAGCAGTTCTTC. The encoded protein is CASSQAPRHNEQFF.

The J gene is TRBJ1-2, the V gene TRBV19, with 8 positions matching TRBD1. Germline CDR1 LNHDA, CDR2 SQIVND (reference sequence). The V gene end was trimmed by 6 bases and the J gene end by 8 bases; junction bases not matched to a gene: 8. CDR3 length: 13 residues. The CDR3 region has the DNA TGTGCCAGTAGAGGAGACAGGGGTGGCGGCTACACCTTC. Translation: CASRGDRGGGYTF.

The sample holds one count of this clone. The V gene is TRBV12-3 or TRBV12-4, the J gene TRBJ1-2; D ambiguous. The ends were cut back, 1 base at V and 2 bases at J, with 5 bases in the middle. The CDR3 totals 13 residues. CDR3 bases: TGTGCCAGCAGTTTAGGGGCAAACTATGGCTACACCTTC. Its protein is CASSLGANYGYTF.

This chain connects TRBV27 to TRBJ2-3; 8 nucleotides agree with TRBD1. This CDR3 has 19 residues. The V and J ends lost 5 bases and 0 bases, in that order; junction bases with no gene match: 16. Germline CDR1 MNHEY, CDR2 SMNVEV (reference sequence). CDR3 in DNA: TGTGCCAGCAGTCTGACAGGGGTAAATTTTAGTCCTAGCACAGATACGCAGTATTTT. Protein product: CASSLTGVNFSPSTDTQYF.

The chain combines TRBV13 with TRBJ2-7; D is ambiguous. The CDR3 length is 14 residues. Between the trimmed V and J ends, which lost 5 bases and 5 bases, there was a span of 16 bases. Germline CDR1 and CDR2: PRHDT and FYEKMQ (reference sequence). In DNA, the CDR3 is TGTGCCAGCAGCCAACAGCCTTCCACCAACGAGCAGTACTTC. Protein sequence: CASSQQPSTNEQYF.

The chain couples TRBV27 to TRBJ2-1, with 13 bases lining up with TRBD2. The CDR3 is 14 residues long. Trimming removed 4 bases from V and 8 bases from J; junction bases left unmatched: 2. Germline-derived CDR1 and CDR2 are MNHEY and SMNVEV (reference sequence). CDR3 loop: CASSWTSGSYEQFF. For the CDR3, the DNA is TGTGCCAGCAGTTGGACTAGCGGGAGCTATGAGCAGTTCTTC.

V and J are TRBV7-8 and TRBJ2-7, with D possibly matching TRBD1 (6 bases). Germline CDR1 and CDR2: SGHVS and FQNEAQ. The CDR3 contains 13 residues. V lost 5 bases, J lost 3 bases, and 11 bases lay in between. CDR3 loop: CASSITGYYEQYF. In DNA, the CDR3 is TGTGCCAGCAGCATAACAGGGTACTACGAGCAGTACTTC.

V gene TRBV19 combines with J gene TRBJ1-2; D gene uncertain. Per the germline V gene, CDR1 is LNHDA and CDR2 is SQIVND (reference sequence). This CDR3 comprises 16 residues. V lost 5 bases, J lost 1 base, and 17 bases lay in between. CDR3 region: CASSPSVAGFNYGYTF. Here the CDR3 DNA reads TGTGCCAGTAGTCCTTCGGTGGCAGGATTTAACTATGGCTACACCTTC.

The chain carries TRBV30 and TRBJ1-5; 7 nucleotides align to TRBD1. The V segment lost 2 bases and the J segment 3 bases; nucleotides outside the gene matches: 7. This CDR3 has 15 amino acids. Germline CDR1 reads GTSNPN; CDR2 reads SVGIG (reference sequence). DNA of the CDR3: TGTGCCTGGAGTTTCCAGACAGGGCCCAATCAGCCCCAGCATTTT. As protein: CAWSFQTGPNQPQHF.

The chain recombines TRBV10-1 with TRBJ1-4; no clear D gene. Trimming removed 4 bases from V and 2 bases from J, with 5 bases in between. Germline V lookup: CDR1 WNHNN, CDR2 SYGVQD (reference sequence). The CDR3 spans 13 residues. For the CDR3, the DNA is TGCGCCAGCAGTGGGGCCACTAATGAAAAACTGTTTTTT. It is translated as CASSGATNEKLFF.

V gene TRBV9 combines with J gene TRBJ2-2; D may be TRBD1 (6 bases). Germline-derived CDR1 and CDR2 are SGDLS and YYNGEE. The ends were cut back, 3 bases at V and 2 bases at J, with 8 bases in the middle. This CDR3 is built from 14 residues. The DNA for the CDR3 is TGTGCCAGCAGCGCGGACAGTAACACCGGGGAGCTGTTTTTT. Protein product: CASSADSNTGELFF.

The rearrangement joins TRBV6-2 or TRBV6-3 to TRBJ2-7, with 10 positions matching TRBD2. V was pared by 5 bases and J by 3 bases, with 4 bases of the junction left unmatched. This CDR3 has 14 residues. From germline, CDR1 is MNHEY and CDR2 SVGEGT. For the CDR3, the DNA is TGTGCCAGCAGTCCACTAGCGGGGAACTACGAGCAGTACTTC. Translation: CASSPLAGNYEQYF.

This clone was detected once. The chain couples TRBV6-1 to TRBJ2-7, with 10 positions matching TRBD1. Germline CDR1 and CDR2: MNHNS and SASEGT. This CDR3 spans 15 amino acids. After removal of 1 base from V and 1 base from J, the junction contained 1 base not matched to a gene. CDR3 DNA: TGTGCCAGCAGTGAAGGGACAGGGGGTTCCTACGAGCAGTACTTC. Its translation: CASSEGTGGSYEQYF.

V and J are TRBV3-1 (or the pseudogene TRBV3-2) and TRBJ2-3, with 8 bases identical to TRBD2. Germline values: CDR1 LGHDT, CDR2 YNNKEL (reference sequence). This CDR3 contains 20 residues. Unmatched junction bases numbered 18, after V lost 4 bases and J lost 0 bases. CDR3 in DNA: TGTGCCAGCAGCCCCCCGGGGGGGGGAGGGTACTCCGCTAGCACAGATACGCAGTATTTT. This gives the protein CASSPPGGGGYSASTDTQYF.